A selection of T cell receptor beta chains follows, all from one sample in a study of PD-1 blockade in classical Hodgkin lymphoma. Method: immunoSEQ multiplex PCR; TCRdb's copy keeps in-frame clones and lacks some. The table includes 50,000 to 85,000 clones, 70% to 80% detected once. The source was peripheral blood mononuclear cells (PBMCs), collected before the second cycle of nivolumab. These receptors were collected from a human donor with classical Hodgkin lymphoma. Both conserved end residues are part of each CDR3. D genes are given only for firm matches.

d_call j_call v_call cdr3_aa
TRBD1 TRBJ1-1 TRBV10-1 CASSEAGGRPMNTEAFF
NA TRBJ1-2 TRBV15 CATSDGGVYGYTF
TRBD1 TRBJ2-1 TRBV7-3 CASSPNEGARGNEQFF
NA TRBJ2-1 TRBV9 CASSLTGGYYNEQFF
NA TRBJ1-1 TRBV4-1 CASSQDGPGDPEAFF
TRBD1 TRBJ1-4 TRBV28 CASSLGTGELANEKLFF
NA TRBJ2-7 TRBV5-8 CASSSRLRGAVDEQYF
NA TRBJ2-7 TRBV27 CASSLLLAPRSSYEQYF
NA TRBJ2-1 TRBV4-1 CASSQEGGVVYNEQFF
NA TRBJ2-7 TRBV5-1 CASSLGRGKYEQYF
NA TRBJ2-3 TRBV7-2 CASSFGVSTDTQYF
NA TRBJ2-5 TRBV2 CASRRSSVREETQYF
NA TRBJ2-5 TRBV5-6 CASSFFTTAGGTRQETQYF
NA TRBJ1-3 TRBV19 CASKRTQGNTIYF
NA TRBJ1-1 TRBV6-1 CASSEPGIGDEAFF
TRBD1 TRBJ1-2 TRBV5-1 CASSLVGTGIYGYTF
NA TRBJ1-1 TRBV6-5 CASSYSRGGTEAFF
TRBD2 TRBJ2-7 TRBV7-9 CASSFLAGGGEQYF
NA TRBJ2-3 TRBV5-5 CASSLAGTGLADTQYF
NA TRBJ2-3 TRBV19 CASSTGPYSSTDTQYF
NA TRBJ1-2 TRBV29-1 CSVAGSYGYTF
TRBD1 TRBJ2-7 TRBV5-1 CASGPTGVSYEQYF
NA TRBJ2-7 TRBV9 CASSVELGEQYF
TRBD1 TRBJ2-5 TRBV5-4 CATQLYGTGGTQYF
NA TRBJ1-1 TRBV5-1 CASSFQGTMNTEAFF
NA TRBJ1-1 TRBV10-1 CASSEHRGSTEAFF
TRBD2 TRBJ2-2 TRBV7-9 CATDGLAMNTGELFF
TRBD1 TRBJ1-1 TRBV2 CASKGQGDTEAFF
TRBD2 TRBJ2-7 TRBV4-2 CASSQDGGVTYEQYF
NA TRBJ1-5 TRBV4-1 CASSPDRSVSNQPQHF
NA TRBJ1-5 TRBV10-2 CASRQGEHQPQHF
NA TRBJ1-5 TRBV28 CASSFRRGSNQPQHF
TRBD1 TRBJ1-1 TRBV19 CASTTGQLNTEAFF
NA TRBJ1-2 TRBV19 CASKPGRGVSGGYTF
NA TRBJ2-2 TRBV30 CAWKGWGRIYSGRLFF
TRBD2 TRBJ2-3 TRBV5-1 CASKLAGARDTQYF
TRBD2 TRBJ2-5 TRBV6-1 CASSEWVGLAGGRPQETQYF
NA TRBJ2-3 TRBV7-9 CASSLERTDTQYF
TRBD1 TRBJ1-1 TRBV28 CASSIPDRGAEAFF
NA TRBJ1-2 TRBV6-5 CASISPTRSMGGYTF
TRBD2 TRBJ2-3 TRBV6-1 CASSTRDYTDTQYF
NA TRBJ2-7 TRBV18 CASSPGGYEQYF
NA TRBJ1-5 TRBV9 CASSVSPVGSQHF
NA TRBJ1-1 TRBV18 CASSPTANTEAFF
TRBD1 TRBJ1-5 TRBV6-5 CASSYSGGDQPQHF
NA TRBJ1-5 TRBV29-1 CSALWEQPQHF
NA TRBJ2-7 TRBV2 CASRGRAAPPYEQYF
NA TRBJ2-7 TRBV6-6 CASSYPLGHEQYF
NA TRBJ2-2 TRBV7-7 CATWEANTGELFF
TRBD2 TRBJ2-7 TRBV6-6 CASGATAGFDEQYF
NA TRBJ1-3 TRBV21-1 CASSKTRSGTGNTIYF
TRBD1 TRBJ2-3 TRBV7-6 CASSTPGGPIEADTQYF
NA TRBJ2-7 TRBV10-3 CAISRKKESYEQYF
NA TRBJ1-2 TRBV21-1 CASSKDEGLPYGYTF
TRBD1 TRBJ2-7 TRBV5-5 CASSFSVYIGQGAREQYF
NA TRBJ2-2 TRBV18 CASSPAESGSGELFF
TRBD1 TRBJ2-7 TRBV6-5 CASRKGQGVHEQYF